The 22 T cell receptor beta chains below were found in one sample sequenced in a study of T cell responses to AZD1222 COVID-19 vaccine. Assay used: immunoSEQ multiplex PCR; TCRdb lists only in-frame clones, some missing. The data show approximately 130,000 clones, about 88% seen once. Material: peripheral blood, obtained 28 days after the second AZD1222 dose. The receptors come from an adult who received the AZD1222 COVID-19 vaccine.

The CDR3 protein is CASSQEGGDRGGGYTF. In DNA form, the CDR3 reads TGTGCCAGCAGCCAGGAGGGCGGGGACAGGGGAGGAGGCTACACCTTC. The rearrangement links TRBV3-1 (or the pseudogene TRBV3-2) to TRBJ1-2; the match to TRBD1 covers 10 bases. V was clipped by 3 bases and J by 8 bases; unmatched bases: 12. CDR1 is LGHDT and CDR2 is YNNKEL in the germline V gene (reference sequence). The CDR3 spans 16 residues.

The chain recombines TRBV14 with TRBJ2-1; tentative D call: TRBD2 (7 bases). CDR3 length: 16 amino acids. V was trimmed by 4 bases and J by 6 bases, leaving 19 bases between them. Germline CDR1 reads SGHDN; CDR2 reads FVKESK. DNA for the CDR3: TGTGCCAGCAGCCTCTGGGACGGGGCGGGGGCCAATGAGCAGTTCTTC. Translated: CASSLWDGAGANEQFF.

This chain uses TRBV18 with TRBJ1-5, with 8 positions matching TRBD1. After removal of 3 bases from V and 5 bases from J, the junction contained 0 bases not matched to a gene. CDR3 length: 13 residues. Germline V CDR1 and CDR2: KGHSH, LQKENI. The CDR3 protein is CASSPGQDQPQHF. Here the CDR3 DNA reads TGTGCCAGCTCACCGGGACAGGATCAGCCCCAGCATTTT.

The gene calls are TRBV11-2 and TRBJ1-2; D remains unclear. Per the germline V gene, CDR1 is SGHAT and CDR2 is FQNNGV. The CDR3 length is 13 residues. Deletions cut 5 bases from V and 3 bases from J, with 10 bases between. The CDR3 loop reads CASSPSGDYGYTF. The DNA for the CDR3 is TGTGCCAGCAGCCCATCGGGAGACTATGGCTACACCTTC.

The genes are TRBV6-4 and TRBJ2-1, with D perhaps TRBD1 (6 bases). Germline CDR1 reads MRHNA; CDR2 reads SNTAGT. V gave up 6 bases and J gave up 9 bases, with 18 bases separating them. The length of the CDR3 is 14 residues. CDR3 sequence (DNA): TGTGCCAGCAGCTCCGGGACATCTTCGGGTGAGCAGTTCTTC. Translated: CASSSGTSSGEQFF.

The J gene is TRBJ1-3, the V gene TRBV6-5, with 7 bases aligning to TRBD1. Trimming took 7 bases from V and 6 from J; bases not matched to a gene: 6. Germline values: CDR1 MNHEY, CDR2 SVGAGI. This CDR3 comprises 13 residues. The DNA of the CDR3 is TGTGCCAGCAAAGAGGGGGCGAAAAACACCATATATTTT. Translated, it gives CASKEGAKNTIYF.

CDR3 residues: CASSVGFGGSYGYTF. In nucleotides, the CDR3 is TGTGCCAGCAGTGTCGGGTTTGGGGGCAGCTATGGCTACACCTTC. This sequence joins TRBV2 and TRBJ1-2; possible D gene TRBD1, 6 bases. V lost 4 bases, J lost 4 bases, and 16 bases lay in between. This CDR3 has 15 residues. The germline V gene has CDR1 SNHLY and CDR2 FYNNEI.

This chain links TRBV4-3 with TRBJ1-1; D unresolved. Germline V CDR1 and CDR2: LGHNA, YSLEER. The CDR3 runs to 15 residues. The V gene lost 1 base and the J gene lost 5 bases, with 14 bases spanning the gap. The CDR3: CASSQVGRGGTEAFF. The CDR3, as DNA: TGCGCCAGCAGCCAAGTAGGACGGGGAGGGACTGAAGCTTTCTTT.

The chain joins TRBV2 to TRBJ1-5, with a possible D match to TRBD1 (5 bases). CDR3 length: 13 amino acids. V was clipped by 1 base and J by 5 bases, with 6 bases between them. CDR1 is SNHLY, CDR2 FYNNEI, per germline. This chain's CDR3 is CASSEGGYQPQHF. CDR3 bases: TGTGCCAGCAGTGAAGGGGGGTATCAGCCCCAGCATTTT.

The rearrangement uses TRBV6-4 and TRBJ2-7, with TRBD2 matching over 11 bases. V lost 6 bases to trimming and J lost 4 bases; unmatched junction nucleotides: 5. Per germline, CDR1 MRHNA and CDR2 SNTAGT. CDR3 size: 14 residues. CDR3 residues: CASRRTSGRYEQYF. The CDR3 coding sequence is TGTGCCAGCAGGCGGACTAGCGGGCGTTACGAGCAGTACTTC.

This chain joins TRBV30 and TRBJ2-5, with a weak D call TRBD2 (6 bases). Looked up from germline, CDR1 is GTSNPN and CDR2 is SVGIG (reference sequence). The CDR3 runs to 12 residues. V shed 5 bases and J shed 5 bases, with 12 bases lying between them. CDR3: CAWGTGRETQYF. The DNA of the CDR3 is TGTGCCTGGGGGACTGGTCGGGAGACCCAGTACTTC.

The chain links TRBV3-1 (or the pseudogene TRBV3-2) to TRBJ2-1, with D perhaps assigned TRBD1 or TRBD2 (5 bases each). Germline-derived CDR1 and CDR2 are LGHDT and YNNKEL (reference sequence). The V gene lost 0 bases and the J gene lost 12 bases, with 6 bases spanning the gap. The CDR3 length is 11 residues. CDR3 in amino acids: CASSQDGGQFF. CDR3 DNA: TGTGCCAGCAGCCAAGATGGGGGGCAGTTCTTC.

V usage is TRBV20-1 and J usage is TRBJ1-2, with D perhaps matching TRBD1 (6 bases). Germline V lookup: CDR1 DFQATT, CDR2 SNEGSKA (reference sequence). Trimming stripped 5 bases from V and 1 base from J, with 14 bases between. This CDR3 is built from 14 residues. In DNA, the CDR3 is TGCAGTGCTGGTGGACAGCAGAATAACTATGGCTACACCTTC. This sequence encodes CSAGGQQNNYGYTF.

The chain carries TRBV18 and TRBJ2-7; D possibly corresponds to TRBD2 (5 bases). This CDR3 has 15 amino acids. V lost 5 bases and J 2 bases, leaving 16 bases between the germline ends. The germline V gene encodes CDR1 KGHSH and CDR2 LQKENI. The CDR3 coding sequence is TGTGCCAGCTCAATGGACTTTACGAATACCTACGAGCAGTACTTC. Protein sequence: CASSMDFTNTYEQYF.

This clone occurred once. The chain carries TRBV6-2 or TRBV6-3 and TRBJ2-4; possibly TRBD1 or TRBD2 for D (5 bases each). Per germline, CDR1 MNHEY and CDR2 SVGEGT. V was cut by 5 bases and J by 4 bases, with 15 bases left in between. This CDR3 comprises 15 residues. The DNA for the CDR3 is TGTGCCAGCAGTCTACGGGACCCGCGTAAAAACATTCAGTACTTC. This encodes CASSLRDPRKNIQYF.

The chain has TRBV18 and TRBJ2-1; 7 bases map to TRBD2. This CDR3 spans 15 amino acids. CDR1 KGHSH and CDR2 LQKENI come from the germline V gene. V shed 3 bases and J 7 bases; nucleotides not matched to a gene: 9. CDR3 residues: CASSPLADGGNEQFF. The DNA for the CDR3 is TGTGCCAGCTCACCCCTAGCGGACGGGGGAAATGAGCAGTTCTTC.

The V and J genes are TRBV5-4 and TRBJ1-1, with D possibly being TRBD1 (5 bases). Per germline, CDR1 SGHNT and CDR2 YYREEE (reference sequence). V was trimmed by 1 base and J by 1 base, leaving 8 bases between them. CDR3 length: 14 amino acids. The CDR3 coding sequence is TGTGCCAGCAGCTTGCAGGGATGGAACACTGAAGCTTTCTTT. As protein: CASSLQGWNTEAFF.

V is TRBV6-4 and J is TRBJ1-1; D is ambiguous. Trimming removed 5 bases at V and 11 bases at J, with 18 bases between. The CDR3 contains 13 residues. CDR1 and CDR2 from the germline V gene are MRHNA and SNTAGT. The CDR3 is CASSYRKGTYAFF. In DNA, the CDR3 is TGTGCCAGCAGTTACCGGAAGGGAACCTACGCTTTCTTT.

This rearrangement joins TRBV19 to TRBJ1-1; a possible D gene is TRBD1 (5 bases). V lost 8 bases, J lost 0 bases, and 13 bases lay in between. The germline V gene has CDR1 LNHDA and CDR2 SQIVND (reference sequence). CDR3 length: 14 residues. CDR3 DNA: TGTGCCAGTCGACAGATTCCCATGAACACTGAAGCTTTCTTT. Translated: CASRQIPMNTEAFF.

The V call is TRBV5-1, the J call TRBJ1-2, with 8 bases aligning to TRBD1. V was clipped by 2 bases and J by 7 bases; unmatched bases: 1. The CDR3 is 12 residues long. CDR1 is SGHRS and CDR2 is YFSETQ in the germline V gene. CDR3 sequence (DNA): TGCGCCAGCAGCTTTGGACAGGGTGGCTACACCTTC. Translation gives CASSFGQGGYTF.

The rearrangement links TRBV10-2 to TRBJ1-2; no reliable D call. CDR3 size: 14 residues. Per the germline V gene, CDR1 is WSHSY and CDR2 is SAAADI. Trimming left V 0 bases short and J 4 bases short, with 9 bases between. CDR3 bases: TGCGCCAGCAGTGAGTCGGGCCTCCGCTATGGCTACACCTTC. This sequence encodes CASSESGLRYGYTF.

The CDR3 nucleotides are TGTGCCAGCAGTTACACTTATGGCTACACCTTC. This gives the protein CASSYTYGYTF. This chain uses TRBV6-2 or TRBV6-3 with TRBJ1-2; D unclear. Germline V gives CDR1 MNHEY, CDR2 SVGEGT. The CDR3 runs to 11 residues. V was cut by 2 bases and J by 5 bases, with 3 bases left in between.